The sequence of this T cell receptor (beta chain) was determined in a study of blood T cell repertoires in COVID-19. Study-level background: Italy, Spain and the United States were the sources of the convalescent and acute COVID-19 samples. Nucleic acid was either cDNA or gDNA, and it came from T cells, B-cell-depleted T cells, or PBMCs.

Some clones are missing from TCRdb's copy, which holds only in-frame ones; the method was immunoSEQ multiplex PCR. The table has 140,000 to 150,000 clones, more than 60% seen once. Germline V CDR1 and CDR2: SGHRS, YFSETQ. The CDR3 has 18 residues. The V segment lost 0 bases and the J segment 6 bases; nucleotides outside the gene matches: 15. The rearrangement links TRBV5-1 to TRBJ1-1, with 9 positions matching TRBD1. Sequencing was carried out using peripheral blood. The clonotype was recovered from a woman aged 55 to 70 with acute or convalescent COVID-19. In DNA, the CDR3 is TGCGCCAGCAGCTTGGGCCCGGGACAGGGAGTTTCTTGGGCTGAAGCTTTCTTT. Its protein product is CASSLGPGQGVSWAEAFF.